The 23 T cell receptor beta chains in this list originate from one sample, sequenced in a study of regulatory T cells in long-lasting Graves disease. Assembly of TCR beta libraries relied on iRepertoire HTBI primers together with Arm-PCR of CDR3 regions. A single record per CDR3 protein comes from TCRdb applying MiXCR to the multiplex PCR reads. The table shows 450,000 to 650,000 distinct CDR3 sequences, with about 16% occurring only once. Time point of the sample: newly diagnosed GD, antithyroid drugs for less than 3 months. Researchers made the TCR library from RNA that was extracted from PBMCs. These data were likewise used in another study, on T cells in Graves' hyperthyroidism and ophthalmopathy.

The sample here was peripheral blood mononuclear cells (PBMCs), taken at new diagnosis, from a patient treated with antithyroid drugs. The receptors were gathered from a woman aged 40-65 years with Graves disease.

This clonotype was seen many times. The chain links TRBV20-1 to TRBJ2-7; D is perhaps TRBD1 or TRBD2 (6 bases each). There are 14 residues in the CDR3. Per germline, CDR1 DFQATT and CDR2 SNEGSKA (reference sequence). The germline V and J ends were trimmed by 1 base and 4 bases, with 14 bases remaining between them. The CDR3 DNA follows: TGCAGTGCTAGAGCGGGGGACACATTATACGAGCAGTACTTC. It specifies CSARAGDTLYEQYF.

This clonotype was counted many times. The chain has TRBV11-2 and TRBJ2-3; 7 bases agree with TRBD2. V dropped 5 bases and J dropped 0; count of bases not matched to a gene: 14. CDR1 is SGHAT, CDR2 FQNNGV, per germline. There are 18 residues in the CDR3. In nucleotides, the CDR3 is TGTGCCAGCAGCCAGGCGTATAGCGGGTACACTAGCACAGATACGCAGTATTTT. Protein: CASSQAYSGYTSTDTQYF.

The rearrangement joins TRBV7-2 to TRBJ1-6; TRBD1 agrees at 7 bases. CDR1 and CDR2 from the germline V gene are SGHTA and FQGNSA. V lost 5 bases and J lost 9; bases outside the gene matches: 13. The CDR3 is made up of 16 amino acids. CDR3 in DNA: TGTGCCAGCAGCCCTAGGAGGGGACAGTTCCTTTCACCCCTCCACTTT. Its translation is CASSPRRGQFLSPLHF.

The CDR3 region has the DNA TGTGCCAGCAGTCCCGACTTGCGGGGGGATTTTCCCGCCTACGAGCAGTACTTC. Its protein product is CASSPDLRGDFPAYEQYF. The chain combines TRBV2 with TRBJ2-7, with 8 bases that match TRBD2. The CDR3 extends over 18 amino acids. V shed 5 bases, J shed 2 bases, and the junction held 17 bases outside the gene matches. CDR1 is SNHLY, CDR2 FYNNEI, per germline.

The chain links TRBV19 to TRBJ2-7; D gene ambiguous. Germline V gene lookup returns CDR1 LNHDA and CDR2 SQIVND (reference sequence). V was shortened by 0 bases and J by 2 bases, with 8 bases between the two germline ends. The CDR3 spans 14 residues. In DNA, the CDR3 is TGTGCCAGTAGTATAGATCATGGGACCTACGAGCAGTACTTC. Translated, it gives CASSIDHGTYEQYF.

This clonotype was observed many times. V gene TRBV5-5 combines with J gene TRBJ1-5, with unresolved D. V was shortened by 2 bases and J by 0 bases, with 9 bases between the two germline ends. Germline V gene sequence: CDR1 SGHKS, CDR2 YYEKEE (reference sequence). The CDR3 runs to 15 residues. CDR3 in amino acids: CASSFLADSNQPQHF. The CDR3 bases are TGTGCCAGCAGCTTTTTGGCCGATAGCAATCAGCCCCAGCATTTT.

This clonotype was recorded at least ten times. For the CDR3, the DNA is TGTGCCAGCAGTTTAGCTGGGGGAACGGCTGAAGCTTTCTTT. Translating gives CASSLAGGTAEAFF. This chain uses TRBV12-3 or TRBV12-4 with TRBJ1-1; weak D call: TRBD1 (5 bases). Between the trimmed V and J ends, which lost 0 bases and 6 bases, there was a span of 11 bases. The CDR3 covers 14 residues.

The rearrangement links TRBV11-2 to TRBJ2-1, with 9 bases that match TRBD2. V was pared by 5 bases and J by 4 bases, with 9 bases of the junction left unmatched. This CDR3 comprises 16 residues. The germline CDR1 and CDR2 sequences are SGHAT and FQNNGV. The CDR3 sequence: CASSPEAGGNYNEQFF. CDR3 bases: TGTGCCAGCAGCCCAGAGGCGGGGGGGAATTACAATGAGCAGTTCTTC.

The sample holds many counts of this clonotype. V is TRBV24-1 and J is TRBJ2-1; possibly TRBD1 or TRBD2 for D (5 bases each). Germline-derived CDR1 and CDR2 are KGHDR and SFDVKD. The CDR3 sequence is 13 residues long. Trimming pared 1 base from V and 8 bases from J, leaving 8 bases between. CDR3 loop: CATSDLRGDEQFF. CDR3 bases: TGTGCCACCAGTGATTTACGGGGCGATGAGCAGTTCTTC.

As to this clonotype: A much larger clone sits a single nucleotide away, making a read error possible. Here the CDR3 omits its conserved ending phenylalanine or tryptophan, so a read error is the likely source. The gene calls are TRBV3-1 and TRBJ1-5; 7 bases align to TRBD1. Germline assignment: CDR1 LGHDT and CDR2 YNNKEL (reference sequence). The V segment lost 0 bases and the J segment 6 bases; nucleotides outside the gene matches: 5. This CDR3 spans 15 amino acids. The CDR3, as DNA: TGTGCCAGCAGCCAAGACAGGGGGTACGGTCAGCCCCAGCATCTT. The encoded protein is CASSQDRGYGQPQHL.

This clonotype was found a few times. The gene calls are TRBV7-8 and TRBJ1-5; D may be TRBD1 (6 bases). Germline loops: CDR1 SGHVS, CDR2 FQNEAQ. This CDR3 is 17 amino acids long. V was shortened by 1 base and J by 9 bases, with 22 bases between the two germline ends. The CDR3 region is CASSLVEGGADGGPQHF. CDR3 bases: TGTGCCAGCAGCTTAGTAGAGGGGGGGGCGGACGGGGGGCCCCAGCATTTT.

This clonotype was found many times. V usage is TRBV10-3 and J usage is TRBJ2-1; 10 nucleotides line up with TRBD2. With 5 bases clipped from V and 9 bases from J, the junction kept 13 bases outside the gene matches. The CDR3 runs to 16 residues. Looked up from germline, CDR1 is ENHRY and CDR2 is SYGVKD. The CDR3, as DNA: TGTGCCATCAGTCTGAGGTCAGCGGGGGGGCATGCTGAGCAGTTCTTC. Encoded protein: CAISLRSAGGHAEQFF.

The chain carries TRBV5-6 and TRBJ2-2; D is unresolved. V lost 4 bases to trimming and J lost 1 base, with 8 bases between them. Germline values: CDR1 SGHDT, CDR2 YYEEEE. The CDR3 runs to 14 residues. The CDR3 DNA reads TGTGCCAGCAGCCTGGACGAGAACACCGGGGAGCTGTTTTTT. Protein: CASSLDENTGELFF.

This clonotype came up many times. The V gene is TRBV9, the J gene TRBJ1-1; D not resolved. Germline V gene sequence: CDR1 SGDLS, CDR2 YYNGEE. The CDR3 contains 14 residues. Trimming shortened V by 3 bases and J by 0 bases, and 9 bases separated the two germline ends. The CDR3 DNA reads TGTGCCAGCAGCGCCGAACCAGTGAACACTGAAGCTTTCTTT. Residues: CASSAEPVNTEAFF.

The V gene is TRBV6-1, the J gene TRBJ2-5; D may be TRBD1 (6 bases). This CDR3 spans 12 amino acids. The V gene's germline CDR1 is MNHNS and CDR2 SASEGT. Trimming took 11 bases from V and 5 from J, leaving 15 bases between them. The CDR3 loop reads CAARGSVETQYF. Written as DNA, the CDR3 is TGTGCCGCAAGGGGGTCAGTGGAGACCCAGTACTTC.

J is TRBJ2-5 and V is TRBV6-1; 9 bases match TRBD1. CDR3 length equals 13 residues. After removal of 4 bases from V and 6 bases from J, the junction contained 3 bases not matched to a gene. The V gene's germline CDR1 is MNHNS and CDR2 SASEGT. The CDR3 protein is CASSGQGGQTQYF. CDR3 bases: TGTGCCAGCAGTGGACAGGGGGGGCAGACCCAGTACTTC.

This rearrangement joins TRBV29-1 to TRBJ2-1; weak D call: TRBD1 (5 bases). The CDR3 consists of 14 residues. Germline V lookup: CDR1 SQVTM, CDR2 ANQGSEA. V shed 7 bases and J shed 8 bases, with 21 bases lying between them. The chain's CDR3 is CSAPGAVWGYEQFF. The DNA of the CDR3 is TGCAGCGCCCCTGGGGCGGTGTGGGGTTATGAGCAGTTCTTC.

This clonotype was detected many times. The V and J genes are TRBV2 and TRBJ1-3; perhaps TRBD1 as D (5 bases). The germline gives CDR1 SNHLY, CDR2 FYNNEI. The ends were cut back, 3 bases at V and 0 bases at J, with 9 bases in the middle. This CDR3 contains 15 residues. The CDR3 coding sequence is TGTGCCAGCAGTGATTGGGGCAGCTCTGGAAACACCATATATTTT. This codes for CASSDWGSSGNTIYF.

This clonotype has ten or more counts. Here the CDR3 reads CASSNGQGVSEQYF. The CDR3 DNA sequence: TGTGCCAGCAGCAATGGACAGGGAGTGAGTGAGCAGTACTTC. The chain recombines TRBV7-9 with TRBJ2-7; 8 nucleotides align to TRBD1. V was pared by 5 bases and J by 7 bases, with 10 bases of the junction left unmatched. This CDR3 has 14 amino acids. The germline V gene encodes CDR1 SEHNR and CDR2 FQNEAQ (reference sequence).

Regarding this clonotype: A much larger clone sits a single nucleotide away, making a read error possible. Likely a read error: the CDR3 ends without its conserved phenylalanine or tryptophan. V and J are TRBV28 and TRBJ1-2, with 9 nucleotides matching TRBD1. V was pared by 6 bases and J by 4 bases, with 3 bases of the junction left unmatched. Per the germline V gene, CDR1 is MDHEN and CDR2 is SYDVKM. The CDR3 has 13 residues. The CDR3 nucleotides are TGTGCCAGCAGCTCGACAGGGGGCTATGGCTACACCCTC. This gives the protein CASSSTGGYGYTL.

The chain combines TRBV27 with TRBJ2-3, with 15 positions matching TRBD2. The DNA end is more similar to TRBJ2-7, so the J call may be wrong. CDR3 length: 18 residues. The V gene's germline CDR1 is MNHEY and CDR2 SMNVEV (reference sequence). CDR3 nucleotides: TGTGCCAGCAGCCCGGGACTAGCGGGAGGCCAAGGGGCCTACGAGCAGTACTTC. Its protein is CASSPGLAGGQGAYEQYF.

There are many counts of this clonotype. The chain couples TRBV30 to TRBJ1-1; no definite D call. Trimming shortened V by 2 bases and J by 1 base, and 5 bases separated the two germline ends. The CDR3 totals 12 residues. CDR1 is GTSNPN and CDR2 is SVGIG in the germline V gene (reference sequence). CDR3 residues: CAWSPGNTEAFF. As DNA, the CDR3 is TGTGCCTGGAGTCCCGGGAACACTGAAGCTTTCTTT.

The genes are TRBV12-3 or TRBV12-4 and TRBJ1-1; D gene unclear. There are 14 residues in the CDR3. Trimming cost V 1 base and J 4 bases, with 10 bases left between them. The CDR3 loop reads CASSLGWTSTEAFF. The CDR3 region has the DNA TGTGCCAGCAGTTTAGGGTGGACGAGCACTGAAGCTTTCTTT.